This TCR beta chain was recovered during a study of human T cells and chemical hapten exposure. A few counts support this clonotype. Germline V gene data show CDR1 as SGHTA and CDR2 as FQGNSA. Trimming removed 3 bases from V and 2 bases from J, with 13 bases in between. The CDR3 is made up of 15 amino acids. TCRdb independently ran MiXCR on the RACE reads; one entry per CDR3 protein. The sample comprises roughly 200,000 distinct CDR3 sequences, about 25% of which are singletons, and over 2% rests with the top ten. Regarding time point: patch test 3, about 24 weeks after DPC sensitization. Indicated treatment: therapeutic diphenylcyclopropenone sensitization with weekly scalp DPC. People who gave samples had alopecia, were 18 to 70 years old, and were suitable for DPC.

The sequence was collected from a woman aged 40-49 years with alopecia areata. Some clones in this sample may be carry-over from other donors' samples. The sequencing used whole blood, collected in connection with sensitization to the hapten diphenylcyclopropenone (DPC). The chain has TRBV7-2 and TRBJ2-5; D possibly matches TRBD1 or TRBD2 (6 bases each). CDR3: CASSFGGGWQETQYF. The CDR3 DNA follows: TGTGCCAGCAGCTTTGGAGGGGGATGGCAAGAGACCCAGTACTTC.